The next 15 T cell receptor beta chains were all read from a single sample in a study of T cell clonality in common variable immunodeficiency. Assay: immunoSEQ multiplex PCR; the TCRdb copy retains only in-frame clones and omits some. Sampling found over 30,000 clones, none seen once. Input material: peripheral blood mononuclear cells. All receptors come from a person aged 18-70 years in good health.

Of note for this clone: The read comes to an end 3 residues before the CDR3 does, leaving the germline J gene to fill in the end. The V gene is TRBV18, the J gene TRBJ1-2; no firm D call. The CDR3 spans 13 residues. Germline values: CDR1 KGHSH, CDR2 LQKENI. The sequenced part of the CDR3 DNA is TGTGCCAGCTCACCGATAAGCACAGATACC. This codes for CASSPISTDT. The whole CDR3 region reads CASSPISTDTYTF.

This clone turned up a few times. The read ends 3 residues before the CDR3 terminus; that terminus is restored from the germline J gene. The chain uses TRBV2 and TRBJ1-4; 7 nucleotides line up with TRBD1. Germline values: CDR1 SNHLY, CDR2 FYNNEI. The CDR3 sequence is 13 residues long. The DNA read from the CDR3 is TGTGCCAGCAGAGCCACAGGGGAATCACCA. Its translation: CASRATGESP. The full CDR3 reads CASRATGESPLFF.

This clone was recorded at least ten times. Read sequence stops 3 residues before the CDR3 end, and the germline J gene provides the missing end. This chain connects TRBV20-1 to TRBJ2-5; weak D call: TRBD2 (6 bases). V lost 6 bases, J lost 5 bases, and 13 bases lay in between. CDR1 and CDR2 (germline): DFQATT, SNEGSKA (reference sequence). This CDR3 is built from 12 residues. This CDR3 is CSAVAGRETQYF. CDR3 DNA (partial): TGCAGTGCCGTGGCGGGGAGGGAGACC.

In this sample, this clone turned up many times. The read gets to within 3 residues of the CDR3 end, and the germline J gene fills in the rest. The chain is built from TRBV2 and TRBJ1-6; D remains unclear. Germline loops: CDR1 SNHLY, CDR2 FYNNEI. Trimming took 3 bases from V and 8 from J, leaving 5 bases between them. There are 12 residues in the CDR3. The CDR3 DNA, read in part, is TGTGCCAGCAGTGACAGGTATTCACCC. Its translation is CASSDRYSP. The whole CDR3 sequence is CASSDRYSPLHF.

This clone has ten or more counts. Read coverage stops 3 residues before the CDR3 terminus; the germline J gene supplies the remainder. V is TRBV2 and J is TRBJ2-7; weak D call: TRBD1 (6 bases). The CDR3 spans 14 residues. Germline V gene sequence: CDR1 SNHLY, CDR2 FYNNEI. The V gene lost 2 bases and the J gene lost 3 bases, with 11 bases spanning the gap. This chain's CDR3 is CASSEPQGFYEQYF. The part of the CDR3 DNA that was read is TGTGCCAGCAGTGAACCACAGGGCTTCTACGAG.

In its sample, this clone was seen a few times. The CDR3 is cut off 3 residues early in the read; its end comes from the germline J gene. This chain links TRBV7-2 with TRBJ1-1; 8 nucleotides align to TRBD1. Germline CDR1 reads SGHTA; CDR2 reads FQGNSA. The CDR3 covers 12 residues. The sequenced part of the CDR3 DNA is TGTGCCAGCAGCTTACCCGACAGGGGA. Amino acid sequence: CASSLPDRG. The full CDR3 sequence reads CASSLPDRGAFF.

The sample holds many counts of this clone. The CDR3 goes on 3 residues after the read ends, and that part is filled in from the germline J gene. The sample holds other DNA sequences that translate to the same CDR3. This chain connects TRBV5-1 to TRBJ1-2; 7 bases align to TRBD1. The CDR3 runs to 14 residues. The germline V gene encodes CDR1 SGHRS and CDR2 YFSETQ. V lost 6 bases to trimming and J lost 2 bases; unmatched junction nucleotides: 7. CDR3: CASTAGTANYGYTF. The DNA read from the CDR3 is TGCGCCAGCACAGCCGGGACAGCGAACTATGGC.

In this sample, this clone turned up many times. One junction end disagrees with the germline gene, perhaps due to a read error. The CDR3 sequence: CASSRDRDSSGNTIYF. The covered CDR3 bases are TGCGCCAGCAGCCGAGACCGGGACAGCTCTGGAAACACC. The rearrangement uses TRBV4-2 and TRBJ1-3; 7 positions match TRBD1. The CDR3 extends 3 residues past the end of the read, so its final part is completed from the germline J gene. The CDR3 has 16 residues. Germline loops: CDR1 LGHNA, CDR2 YNFKEQ.

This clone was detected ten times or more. The sequenced part of the CDR3 DNA is TGTGCCAGCAGCAAAAGCGGAAGCTCCTACGAG. It is translated as CASSKSGSSYE. The whole CDR3 sequence reads CASSKSGSSYEQYF. This chain uses TRBV7-8 with TRBJ2-7, with D possibly being TRBD2 (5 bases). The missing CDR3 end, 3 residues past where the read stops, is filled in from the germline J gene. Germline V gives CDR1 SGHVS, CDR2 FQNEAQ. This CDR3 has 14 amino acids. V gave up 5 bases and J gave up 0 bases, with 11 bases separating them.

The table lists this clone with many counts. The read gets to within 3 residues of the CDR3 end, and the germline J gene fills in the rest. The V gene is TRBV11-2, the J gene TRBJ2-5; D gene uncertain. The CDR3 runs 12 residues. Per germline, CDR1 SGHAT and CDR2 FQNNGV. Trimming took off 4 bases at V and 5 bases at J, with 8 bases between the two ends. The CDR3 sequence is CASSYARETQYF. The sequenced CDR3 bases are TGTGCCAGCAGCTACGCAAGGGAGACC.

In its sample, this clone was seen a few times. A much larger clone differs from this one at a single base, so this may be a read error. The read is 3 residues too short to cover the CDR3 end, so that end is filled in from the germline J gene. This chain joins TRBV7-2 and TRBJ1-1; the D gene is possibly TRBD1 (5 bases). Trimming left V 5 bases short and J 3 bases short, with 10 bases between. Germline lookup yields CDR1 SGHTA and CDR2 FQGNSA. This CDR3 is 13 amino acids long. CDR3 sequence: CASSVDRDTEAFF. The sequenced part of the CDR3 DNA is TGTGCCAGCAGCGTAGACAGAGACACTGAA.

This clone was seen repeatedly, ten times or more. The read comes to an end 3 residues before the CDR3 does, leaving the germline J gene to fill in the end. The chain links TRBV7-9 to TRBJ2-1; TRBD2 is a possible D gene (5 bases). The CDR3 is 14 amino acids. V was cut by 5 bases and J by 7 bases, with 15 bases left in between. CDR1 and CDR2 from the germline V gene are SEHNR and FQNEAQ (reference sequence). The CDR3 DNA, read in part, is TGTGCCAGCAGCCGGACTGTGGGGTGGAATGAG. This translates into CASSRTVGWNE. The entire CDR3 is CASSRTVGWNEQFF.

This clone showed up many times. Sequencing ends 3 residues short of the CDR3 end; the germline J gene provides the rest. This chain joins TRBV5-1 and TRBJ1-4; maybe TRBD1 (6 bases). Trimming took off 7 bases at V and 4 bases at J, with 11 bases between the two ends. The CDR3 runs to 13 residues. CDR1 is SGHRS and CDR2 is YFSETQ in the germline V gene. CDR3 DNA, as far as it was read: TGCGCCAGCGCGACAGGCTTTAATGAAAAA. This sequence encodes CASATGFNEK. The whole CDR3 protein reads CASATGFNEKLFF.

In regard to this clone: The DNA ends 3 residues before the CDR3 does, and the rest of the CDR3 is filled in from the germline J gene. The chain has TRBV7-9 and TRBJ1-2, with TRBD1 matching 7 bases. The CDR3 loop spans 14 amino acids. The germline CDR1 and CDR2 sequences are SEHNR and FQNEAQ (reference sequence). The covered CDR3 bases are TGTGCCAGCAGCTTAGGTGGGACAGCCCACGAC. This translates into CASSLGGTAHD. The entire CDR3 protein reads CASSLGGTAHDYTF.

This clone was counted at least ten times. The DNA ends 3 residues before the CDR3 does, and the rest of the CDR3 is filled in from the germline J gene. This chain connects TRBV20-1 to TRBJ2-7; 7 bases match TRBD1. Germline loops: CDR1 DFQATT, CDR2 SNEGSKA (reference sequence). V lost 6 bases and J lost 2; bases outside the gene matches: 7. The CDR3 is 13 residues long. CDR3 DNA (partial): TGCAGTGCCCGACAGGGAACAGCCTACGAG. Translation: CSARQGTAYE. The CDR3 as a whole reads CSARQGTAYEQYF.